This T cell receptor (beta chain) was identified during a study of Ad26.COV2.S vaccination and SARS-CoV-2 variants. TCRdb keeps only in-frame clones here, not all; method: immunoSEQ multiplex PCR. The sample records a few hundred thousand clones, around 91% being singletons. J lost 3 bases, V lost 4 bases, and 10 bases had no gene match. Germline CDR1 is MNHNS and CDR2 is SASEGT. The CDR3 loop spans 17 amino acids. Treatment given: roughly 20 received Ad26.COV2.S at low or high dose, single or two shots; a few received placebo; per-sample allocation not given. It was on day 63 after the first vaccine or placebo injection that samples were taken.

This receptor was taken from a person aged 18-65 years who received the Ad26.COV2.S COVID-19 vaccine or a placebo. The sample was peripheral blood, taken in a trial of Ad26.COV2.S vaccine versus placebo. The gene calls are TRBV6-1 and TRBJ1-5; 9 nucleotides agree with TRBD1. CDR3 sequence: CASSAYRTGDFNQPQHF. In DNA form, the CDR3 reads TGTGCCAGCAGTGCCTACCGGACAGGGGATTTCAATCAGCCCCAGCATTTT.